This T cell receptor (beta chain) was sequenced during a study of control samples from healthy donors and cancer patients. Assay used: immunoSEQ multiplex PCR; TCRdb lists only in-frame clones, some missing. Altogether about 58,000 clones are present, 90% to 95% being singletons, with the ten largest covering around 3.7%. Per the germline V gene, CDR1 is SGHTA and CDR2 is FQGNSA. V lost 5 bases and J lost 8; bases outside the gene matches: 18. This CDR3 comprises 17 residues. The chain combines TRBV7-2 with TRBJ1-1; 9 bases are a match to TRBD1. The receptor's source is a man aged 25-45 years in good health. What was sequenced was blood. The CDR3 protein is CASSPGLRTGAVKEAFF. CDR3 DNA sequence: TGTGCCAGCAGCCCCGGTTTGAGGACAGGGGCCGTAAAAGAAGCTTTCTTT.